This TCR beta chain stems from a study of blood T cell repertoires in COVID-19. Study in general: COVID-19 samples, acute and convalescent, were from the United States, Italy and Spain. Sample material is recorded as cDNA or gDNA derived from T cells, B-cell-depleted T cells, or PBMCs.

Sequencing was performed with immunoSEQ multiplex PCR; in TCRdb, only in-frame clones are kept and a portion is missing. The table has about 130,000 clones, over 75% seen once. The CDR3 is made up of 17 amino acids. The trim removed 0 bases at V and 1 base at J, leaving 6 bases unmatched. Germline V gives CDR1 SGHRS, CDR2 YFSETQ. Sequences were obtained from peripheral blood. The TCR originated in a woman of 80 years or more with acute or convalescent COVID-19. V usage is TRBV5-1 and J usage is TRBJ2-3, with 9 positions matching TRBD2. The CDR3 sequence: CASSLGAIAGGTDTQYF. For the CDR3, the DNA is TGCGCCAGCAGCTTGGGAGCAATAGCGGGGGGCACAGATACGCAGTATTTT. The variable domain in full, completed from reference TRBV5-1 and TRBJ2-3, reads KAGVTQTPRYLIKTRGQQVTLSCSPISGHRSVSWYQQTPGQGLQFLFEYFSETQRNKGNFPGRFSGRQFSNSRSEMNVSTLELGDSALYLCASSLGAIAGGTDTQYFGPGTRLTVL.